This TCR beta chain was obtained from a study of STAT3 mutations in large granular lymphocyte leukemia. Study-level background: More than half of T-LGLL patients received immunosuppressive therapy. Study-wide results and caveats: In T-cell large granular lymphocyte leukemia, about half of patients showed multiple immunodominant subclonotypes.

Details on this clone: Its target is unknown.

The assay was immunoSEQ multiplex PCR, and TCRdb's table has in-frame clones only and misses some. The sample carries some 17,000 clones, around four fifths recorded once. This CDR3 has 15 residues. Germline lookup yields CDR1 SGHTA and CDR2 FQGNSA. V lost 3 bases, J lost 0 bases, and 10 bases lay in between. The sequenced sample was peripheral blood mononuclear cells. This rearrangement joins TRBV7-2 to TRBJ2-3; no firm D call. This TCR was recovered from a man aged 45-65 years with T-cell large granular lymphocyte leukemia. Some clones in this sample may be carry-over from other donors' samples. The DNA for the CDR3 is TGTGCCAGCAGCTTTTTCGTCAGTAGCACAGATACGCAGTATTTT. As protein: CASSFFVSSTDTQYF.